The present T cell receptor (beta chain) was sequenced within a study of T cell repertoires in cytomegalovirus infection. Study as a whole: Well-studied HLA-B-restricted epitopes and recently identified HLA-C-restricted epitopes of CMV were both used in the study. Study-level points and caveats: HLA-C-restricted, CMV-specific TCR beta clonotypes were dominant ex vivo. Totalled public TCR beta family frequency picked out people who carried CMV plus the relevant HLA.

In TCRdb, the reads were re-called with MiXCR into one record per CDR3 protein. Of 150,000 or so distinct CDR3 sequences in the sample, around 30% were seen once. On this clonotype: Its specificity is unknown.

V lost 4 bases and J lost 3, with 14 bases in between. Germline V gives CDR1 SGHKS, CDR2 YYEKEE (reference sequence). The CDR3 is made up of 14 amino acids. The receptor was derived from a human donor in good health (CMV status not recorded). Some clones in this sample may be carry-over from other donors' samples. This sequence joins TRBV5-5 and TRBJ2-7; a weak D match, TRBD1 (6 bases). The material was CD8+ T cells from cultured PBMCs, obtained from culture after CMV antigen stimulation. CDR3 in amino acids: CASSGPGQLYEQYF. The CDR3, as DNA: TGTGCCAGCAGCGGACCGGGACAACTCTACGAGCAGTACTTC.